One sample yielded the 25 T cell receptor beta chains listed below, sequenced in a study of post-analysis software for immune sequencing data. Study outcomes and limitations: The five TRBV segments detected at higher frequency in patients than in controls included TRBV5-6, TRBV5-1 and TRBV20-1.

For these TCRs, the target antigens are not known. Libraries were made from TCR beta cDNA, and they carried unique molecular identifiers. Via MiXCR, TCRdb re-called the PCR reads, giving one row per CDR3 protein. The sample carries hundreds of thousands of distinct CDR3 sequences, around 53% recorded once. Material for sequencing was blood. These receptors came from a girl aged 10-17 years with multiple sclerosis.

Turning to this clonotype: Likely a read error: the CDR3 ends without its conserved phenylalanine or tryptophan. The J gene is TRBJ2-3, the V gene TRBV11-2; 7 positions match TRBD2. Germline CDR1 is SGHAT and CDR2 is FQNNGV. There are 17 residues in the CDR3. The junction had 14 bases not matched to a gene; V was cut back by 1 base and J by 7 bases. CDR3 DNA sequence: TGTGCCAGCAGCTTAGTTGGGTCTAGCGGCCTCCGACATACGCAGTATGTT. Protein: CASSLVGSSGLRHTQYV.

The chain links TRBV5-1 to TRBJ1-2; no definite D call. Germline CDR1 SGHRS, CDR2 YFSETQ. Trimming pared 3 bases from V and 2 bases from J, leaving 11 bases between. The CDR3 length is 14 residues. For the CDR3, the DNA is TGCGCCAGCAGCTGGGAAGGAGAAAACTATGGCTACACCTTC. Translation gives CASSWEGENYGYTF.

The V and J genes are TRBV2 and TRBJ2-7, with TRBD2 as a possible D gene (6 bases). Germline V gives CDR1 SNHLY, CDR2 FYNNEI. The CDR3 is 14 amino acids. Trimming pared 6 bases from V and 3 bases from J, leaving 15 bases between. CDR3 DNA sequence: TGTGCCAGCAGGAAGGCAACGGGGGTCTACGAGCAGTACTTC. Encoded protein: CASRKATGVYEQYF.

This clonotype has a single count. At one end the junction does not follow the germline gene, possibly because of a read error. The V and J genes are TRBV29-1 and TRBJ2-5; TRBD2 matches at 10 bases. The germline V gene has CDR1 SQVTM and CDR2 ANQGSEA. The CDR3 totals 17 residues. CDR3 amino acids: CGVEDAAGGLFRETQYF. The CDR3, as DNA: TGCGGCGTTGAAGATGCAGCGGGAGGGCTTTTCCGAGAGACCCAGTACTTC.

For the CDR3, the DNA is TGTGCCAGCAGCCCGTTTGGGCAGGGGGCGGATAATTCACCCCTCCACTTT. Protein sequence: CASSPFGQGADNSPLHF. The chain uses TRBV28 and TRBJ1-6; TRBD1 matches at 8 bases. The germline V gene encodes CDR1 MDHEN and CDR2 SYDVKM. V shed 6 bases and J 5 bases; nucleotides not matched to a gene: 12. The CDR3 is made up of 17 amino acids. Complete variable domain (other parts from reference TRBV28 and TRBJ1-6): DVKVTQSSRYLVKRTGEKVFLECVQDMDHENMFWYRQDPGLGLRLIYFSYDVKMKEKGDIPEGYSVSREKKERFSLILESASTNQTSMYLCASSPFGQGADNSPLHFGNGTRLTVT.

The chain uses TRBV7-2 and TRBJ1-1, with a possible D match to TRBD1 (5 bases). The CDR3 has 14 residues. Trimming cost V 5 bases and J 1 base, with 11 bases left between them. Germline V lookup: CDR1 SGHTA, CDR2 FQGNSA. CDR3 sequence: CASSPFGANTEAFF. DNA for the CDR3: TGTGCCAGCAGCCCCTTTGGGGCGAACACTGAAGCTTTCTTT.

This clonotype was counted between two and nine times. DNA for the CDR3: TGCAGCGCCTGGGGGAGGAACTATGGCTACACCTTC. Amino acid sequence: CSAWGRNYGYTF. J is TRBJ1-2 and V is TRBV29-1; the D gene is possibly TRBD1 (5 bases). The germline V gene encodes CDR1 SQVTM and CDR2 ANQGSEA. CDR3 length equals 12 residues. The germline V and J ends were trimmed by 7 bases and 2 bases, with 11 bases remaining between them.

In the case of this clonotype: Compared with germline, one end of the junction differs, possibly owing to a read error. The CDR3 reads CASRRGEETQYF. As DNA, the CDR3 is TGTGCCAGCCGCAGGGGGGAAGAGACCCAGTACTTC. The rearrangement links TRBV5-1 to TRBJ2-5; D may be TRBD1 (7 bases). Germline V gene sequence: CDR1 SGHRS, CDR2 YFSETQ. The CDR3 sequence is 12 residues long.

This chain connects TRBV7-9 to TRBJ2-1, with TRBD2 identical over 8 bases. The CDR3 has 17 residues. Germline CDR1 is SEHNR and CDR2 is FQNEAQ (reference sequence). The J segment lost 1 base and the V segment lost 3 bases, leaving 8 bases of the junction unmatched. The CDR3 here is CASSLAGTSGSYNEQFF. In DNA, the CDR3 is TGTGCCAGCAGCTTGGCCGGGACTAGTGGTTCCTACAATGAGCAGTTCTTC.

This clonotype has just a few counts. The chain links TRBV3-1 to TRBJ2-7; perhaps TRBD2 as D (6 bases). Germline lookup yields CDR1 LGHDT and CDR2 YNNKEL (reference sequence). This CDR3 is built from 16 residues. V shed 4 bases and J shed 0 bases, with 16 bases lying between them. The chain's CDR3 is CASSPGGGLYSYEQYF. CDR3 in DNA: TGTGCCAGCAGCCCGGGTGGGGGACTGTACTCCTACGAGCAGTACTTC.

CDR3 DNA: TGTGCCAGCAGTCCGGACAGGGGAAGTAACTATGGCTACACCTTC. This encodes CASSPDRGSNYGYTF. The rearrangement joins TRBV12-3 or TRBV12-4 to TRBJ1-2; 9 bases agree with TRBD1. Germline trimming cut 5 bases from V and 1 base from J; bases unmatched to any gene: 5. This CDR3 has 15 amino acids.

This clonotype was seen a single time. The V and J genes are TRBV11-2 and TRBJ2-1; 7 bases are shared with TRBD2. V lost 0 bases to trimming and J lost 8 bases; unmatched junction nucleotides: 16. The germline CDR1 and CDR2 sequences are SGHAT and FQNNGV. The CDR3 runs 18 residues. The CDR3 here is CASSLDWVGLTRGDEQFF. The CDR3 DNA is TGTGCCAGCAGCTTAGATTGGGTAGGGCTAACTCGGGGGGATGAGCAGTTCTTC.

The CDR3 nucleotides are TGTGCCAGCAGCCAACCGGGACTAGCGGGGGGGGCTGAGCAGTTCTTC. Translation gives CASSQPGLAGGAEQFF. V gene TRBV14 combines with J gene TRBJ2-1; 16 bases align to TRBD2. The length of the CDR3 is 16 residues. V was pared by 2 bases and J by 9 bases, with 4 bases of the junction left unmatched. Germline V gives CDR1 SGHDN, CDR2 FVKESK. Full variable domain (outside the CDR3, taken from reference TRBV14 and TRBJ2-1): EAGVTQFPSHSVIEKGQTVTLRCDPISGHDNLYWYRRVMGKEIKFLLHFVKESKQDESGMPNNRFLAERTGGTYSTLKVQPAELEDSGVYFCASSQPGLAGGAEQFFGPGTRLTVL.

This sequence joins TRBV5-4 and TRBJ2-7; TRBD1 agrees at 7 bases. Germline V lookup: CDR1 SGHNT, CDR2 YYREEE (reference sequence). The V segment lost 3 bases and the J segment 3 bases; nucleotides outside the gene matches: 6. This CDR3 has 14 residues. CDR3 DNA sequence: TGTGCCAGCAGCTCGACAGGGCCCCTCTACGAGCAGTACTTC. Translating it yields CASSSTGPLYEQYF. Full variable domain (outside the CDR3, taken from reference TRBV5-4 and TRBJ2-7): ETGVTQSPTHLIKTRGQQVTLRCSSQSGHNTVSWYQQALGQGPQFIFQYYREEENGRGNFPPRFSGLQFPNYSSELNVNALELDDSALYLCASSSTGPLYEQYFGPGTRLTVT.

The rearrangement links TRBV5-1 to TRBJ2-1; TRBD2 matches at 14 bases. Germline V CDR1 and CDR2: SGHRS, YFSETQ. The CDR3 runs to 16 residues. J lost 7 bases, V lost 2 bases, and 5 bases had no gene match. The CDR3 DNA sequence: TGCGCCAGCAGCTTCGGGACTAGCGGGAGAGCGAATGAGCAGTTCTTC. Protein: CASSFGTSGRANEQFF.

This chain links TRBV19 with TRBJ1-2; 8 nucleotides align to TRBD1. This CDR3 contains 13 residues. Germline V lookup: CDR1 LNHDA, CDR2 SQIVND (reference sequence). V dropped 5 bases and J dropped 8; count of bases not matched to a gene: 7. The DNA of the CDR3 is TGTGCCAGTAGTGTGGACAGGGTAGAAGGCTACACCTTC. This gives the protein CASSVDRVEGYTF.

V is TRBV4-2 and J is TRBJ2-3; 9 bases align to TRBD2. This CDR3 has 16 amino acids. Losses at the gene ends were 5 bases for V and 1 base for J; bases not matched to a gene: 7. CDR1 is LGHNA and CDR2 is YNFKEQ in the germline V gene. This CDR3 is CASSRAGGLGTDTQYF. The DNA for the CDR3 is TGTGCCAGCAGCAGAGCGGGAGGACTCGGCACAGATACGCAGTATTTT.

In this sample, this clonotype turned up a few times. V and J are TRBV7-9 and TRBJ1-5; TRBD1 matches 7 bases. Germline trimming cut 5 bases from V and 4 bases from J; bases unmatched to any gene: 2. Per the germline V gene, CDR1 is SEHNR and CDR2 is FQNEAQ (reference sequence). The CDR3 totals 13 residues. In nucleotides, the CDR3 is TGTGCCAGCAGCAGGGGGCAGAATCAGCCCCAGCATTTT. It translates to CASSRGQNQPQHF.

The CDR3 nucleotides are TGCAGCGTTACAGGGGGGGGCGATGAGCAGTTCTTC. Residues: CSVTGGGDEQFF. The chain uses TRBV29-1 and TRBJ2-1; D may be TRBD1 (8 bases). This CDR3 spans 12 amino acids. Deletions cut 5 bases from V and 8 bases from J, with 13 bases between. CDR1 is SQVTM and CDR2 is ANQGSEA in the germline V gene.

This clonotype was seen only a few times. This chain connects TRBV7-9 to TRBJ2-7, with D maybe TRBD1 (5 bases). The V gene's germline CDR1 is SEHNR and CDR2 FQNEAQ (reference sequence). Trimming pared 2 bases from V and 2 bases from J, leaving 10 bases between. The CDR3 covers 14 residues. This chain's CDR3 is CASSLTTAPYEQYF. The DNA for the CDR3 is TGTGCCAGCAGCTTAACGACAGCCCCCTACGAGCAGTACTTC.

CDR3 bases: TGTGCCAGCAGTCGACTACTCGACAGACACAATGAGCAGTTCTTC. Translating gives CASSRLLDRHNEQFF. The rearrangement links TRBV6-5 to TRBJ2-1, with D possibly called TRBD1 or TRBD2 (5 bases each). Trimming stripped 5 bases from V and 5 bases from J, with 16 bases between. The germline gives CDR1 MNHEY, CDR2 SVGAGI. The CDR3 is 15 residues long.

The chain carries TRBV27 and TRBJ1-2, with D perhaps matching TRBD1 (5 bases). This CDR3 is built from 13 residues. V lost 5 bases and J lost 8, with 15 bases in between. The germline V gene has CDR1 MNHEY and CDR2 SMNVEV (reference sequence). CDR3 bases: TGTGCCAGCAGTAAAGAGACAGTCTCCGGCTACACCTTC. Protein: CASSKETVSGYTF.

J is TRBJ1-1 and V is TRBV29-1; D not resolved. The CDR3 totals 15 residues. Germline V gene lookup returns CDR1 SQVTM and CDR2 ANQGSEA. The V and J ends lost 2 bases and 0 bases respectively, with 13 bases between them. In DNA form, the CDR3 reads TGCAGCGTTGAAACGGGTACGGCTATGAACACTGAAGCTTTCTTT. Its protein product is CSVETGTAMNTEAFF.

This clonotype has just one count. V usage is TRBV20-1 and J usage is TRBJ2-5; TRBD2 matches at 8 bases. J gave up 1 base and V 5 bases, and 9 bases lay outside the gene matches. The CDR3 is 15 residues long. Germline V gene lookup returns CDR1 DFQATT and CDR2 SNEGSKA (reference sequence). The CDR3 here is CSASRGDLPQETQYF. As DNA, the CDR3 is TGCAGTGCTTCGCGGGGGGACCTCCCCCAAGAGACCCAGTACTTC.

The CDR3 protein is CASTRSQSGFYEQYF. DNA of the CDR3: TGTGCCAGCACCAGAAGCCAGAGCGGGTTCTACGAGCAGTACTTC. J is TRBJ2-4 and V is TRBV11-1; possibly TRBD2 for D (6 bases). The DNA end lines up better with TRBJ2-7; the J call may be wrong. CDR1 SGHAT and CDR2 FQDESV come from the germline V gene (reference sequence). CDR3 length: 15 amino acids.